This is a list of T cell receptor beta chains from one sample in a study of blood T cell repertoires in COVID-19. Sequencing was performed with immunoSEQ multiplex PCR; in TCRdb, only in-frame clones are kept and a portion is missing. Here the sample spans 52,000 or so clones, approximately 80% being singletons. Sequencing input: peripheral blood. The receptor set was obtained from a human donor in a cohort sampled during active or convalescent COVID-19. CDR3s include the opening cysteine and the closing phenylalanine or tryptophan. Each record gives: D gene, clone size, V gene, J gene, CDR3 protein, CDR3 DNA. D genes are given only for firm matches. For some rows the clone size is stated as once, few or many, or as a class when expanded; others skip it.

>NA|NA|TRBV4-3|TRBJ2-2
CASSQVRGSNTGELFF
TGCGCCAGCAGCCAAGTTAGGGGATCGAACACCGGGGAGCTGTTTTTT
>NA|NA|TRBV7-8|TRBJ1-5
CASSLHEVLSNQPQHF
TGTGCCAGCAGCTTACACGAGGTTCTTAGCAATCAGCCCCAGCATTTT
>NA|once|TRBV25-1|TRBJ2-7
CASSEPGTLSDEQYF
TGTGCCAGCAGTGAACCCGGGACACTGTCAGACGAGCAGTACTTC
>NA|NA|TRBV30|TRBJ2-7
CAWRGDGNEQYF
TGTGCCTGGAGGGGAGATGGCAACGAGCAGTACTTC
>TRBD1|few|TRBV5-5|TRBJ1-5
CASSTGQASNQPQHF
TGTGCCAGCAGCACGGGACAGGCCAGCAATCAGCCCCAGCATTTT
>TRBD1|NA|TRBV5-1|TRBJ1-1
CASSSGQGYTEAFF
TGCGCCAGCAGCTCCGGACAGGGCTACACTGAAGCTTTCTTT
>TRBD1|NA|TRBV6-6|TRBJ2-3
CASSYGTGGRTDTQYF
TGTGCCAGCAGTTACGGGACAGGGGGTCGTACAGATACGCAGTATTTT
>TRBD1|NA|TRBV28|TRBJ2-7
CASSLWDRGEQYF
TGTGCCAGCAGTTTATGGGACAGGGGGGAGCAGTACTTC
>NA|NA|TRBV9|TRBJ1-2
CASSPPGQRNYGYTF
TGTGCCAGCAGCCCCCCAGGACAGAGGAACTATGGCTACACCTTC
>NA|NA|TRBV27|TRBJ1-4
CASSMSGETNEKLFF
TGTGCCAGCAGCATGTCAGGGGAGACTAATGAAAAACTGTTTTTT
>NA|NA|TRBV5-1|TRBJ1-5
CASSLEGEGGQPQHF
TGCGCCAGCAGCTTGGAAGGGGAGGGCGGGCAGCCCCAGCATTTT
>NA|NA|TRBV30|TRBJ1-1
CAWSVFTGGVPEAFF
TGTGCCTGGAGTGTATTTACCGGGGGGGTTCCTGAAGCTTTCTTT
>TRBD1|NA|TRBV5-1|TRBJ1-1
CASSGNRGTNTEAFF
TGCGCCAGCAGCGGGAACAGGGGGACGAACACTGAAGCTTTCTTT
>NA|NA|TRBV2|TRBJ1-5
CASDTGSNQPQHF
TGTGCCAGCGATACGGGGTCAAATCAGCCCCAGCATTTT
>TRBD1|once|TRBV7-9|TRBJ2-7
CASSNQDREFYEQYF
TGTGCCAGCAGCAACCAGGACAGGGAATTCTACGAGCAGTACTTC
>TRBD1|NA|TRBV27|TRBJ1-2
CASSLKTGQGFYGYTF
TGTGCCAGCAGTTTAAAGACGGGACAGGGGTTTTATGGCTACACCTTC
>NA|NA|TRBV2|TRBJ1-4
CASSVGARFAPMPNEKLFF
TGTGCCAGCAGTGTTGGGGCACGTTTTGCCCCAATGCCTAATGAAAAACTGTTTTTT
>NA|NA|TRBV6-5|TRBJ1-2
CASRPPGYGYTF
TGTGCCAGCAGACCCCCCGGCTATGGCTACACCTTC
>TRBD2|NA|TRBV6-1|TRBJ2-3
CASSEGGGTDTQYF
TGTGCCAGCAGTGAGGGGGGGGGCACAGATACGCAGTATTTT
>TRBD1|few|TRBV30|TRBJ1-6
CAWRTPGTVSGSPLHF
TGTGCCTGGAGGACCCCCGGGACAGTATCGGGTTCACCCCTCCACTTT
>TRBD2|NA|TRBV27|TRBJ2-3
CASSFRPGGGTDTQYF
TGTGCCAGCAGTTTCAGACCGGGGGGGGGCACAGATACGCAGTATTTT
>NA|NA|TRBV11-3|TRBJ2-1
CASSAEERGEQFF
TGTGCCAGCAGCGCAGAGGAGAGAGGTGAGCAGTTCTTC
>NA|NA|TRBV13|TRBJ2-1
CASSSRLVSSYNEQFF
TGTGCCAGCAGCTCCCGACTAGTCTCTTCCTACAATGAGCAGTTCTTC
>TRBD1|few|TRBV7-9|TRBJ2-5
CASSPGQGPLMETQYF
TGTGCCAGCAGCCCAGGACAGGGGCCACTCATGGAGACCCAGTACTTC
>NA|NA|TRBV19|TRBJ2-3
CASPVGIRAIDTQYF
TGTGCCAGCCCCGTTGGGATCAGGGCCATAGATACGCAGTATTTT
>NA|once|TRBV5-6|TRBJ2-7
CASSGDWTYEQYF
TGTGCCAGCAGCGGTGACTGGACCTACGAGCAGTACTTC
>TRBD1|NA|TRBV20-1|TRBJ1-2
CSASPGTGFGYTF
TGCAGTGCCAGTCCCGGGACAGGATTTGGCTACACCTTC
>NA|NA|TRBV19|TRBJ1-5
CATSERGNQPQHF
TGTGCCACCAGCGAGAGGGGCAATCAGCCCCAGCATTTT
>TRBD1|NA|TRBV5-3|TRBJ1-3
CARSAGQFVSLSASGNTIYF
TGTGCCAGAAGCGCGGGACAGTTCGTCTCTCTTTCGGCCTCTGGAAACACCATATATTTT
>TRBD1|NA|TRBV24-1|TRBJ2-2
CATSDLPTGTGTGELFF
TGTGCCACCAGTGATTTGCCGACCGGGACAGGAACCGGGGAGCTGTTTTTT